Each of the 14 T cell receptor beta chains below was sequenced from the same sample in a study of neurological immune-mediated disorders (dated by TCRdb to about 2019). Receptor amplification or capture employed 5' RACE. Sequenced using an Illumina HiSeq 2500. Using fastp at Q25 and MiXCR, TCRdb reprocessed the public reads and kept productive beta chains. Identical CDR3 protein sequences are pooled into one entry, listed with their most common genes and DNA. The sample has roughly 71,000 distinct CDR3 sequences on record, roughly 3.6% of them singletons. Under 1.5% of the sample is in the top ten clones. Sequencing was carried out using PBMCs. These receptors all come from a man aged 25-40 years with multiple sclerosis.

Many counts were recorded for this clonotype. V is TRBV7-2 and J is TRBJ1-4; 9 bases are shared with TRBD1. Germline values: CDR1 SGHTA, CDR2 FQGNSA. Trimming took 6 bases from V and 5 from J; bases not matched to a gene: 4. The CDR3 runs to 14 residues. CDR3 protein: CASSPGQGNEKLFF. The DNA of the CDR3 is TGTGCCAGCAGTCCGGGACAGGGCAATGAAAAACTGTTTTTT.

This clonotype was seen many times. The rearrangement links TRBV5-1 to TRBJ1-2; D is perhaps TRBD1 (6 bases). Germline assignment: CDR1 SGHRS and CDR2 YFSETQ. The CDR3 is 14 residues long. Between the trimmed V and J ends, which lost 4 bases and 3 bases, there was a span of 13 bases. For the CDR3, the DNA is TGCGCCAGCAGCCCAGGCTCAGGGGACTATGGCTACACCTTC. Amino acids: CASSPGSGDYGYTF.

In this sample, this clonotype turned up many times. The chain recombines TRBV9 with TRBJ1-4; D is uncertain. The V and J ends lost 3 bases and 6 bases respectively, with 15 bases between them. Germline CDR1 reads SGDLS; CDR2 reads YYNGEE. The CDR3 consists of 15 residues. The CDR3 spells CASSGPEGGHEKLFF. CDR3 sequence (DNA): TGTGCCAGCAGCGGCCCCGAGGGAGGGCATGAAAAACTGTTTTTT.

This clonotype was detected many times. This chain joins TRBV9 and TRBJ2-5; tentative D call: TRBD2 (6 bases). The length of the CDR3 is 14 residues. Germline CDR1 and CDR2: SGDLS and YYNGEE. V was trimmed by 0 bases and J by 1 base, leaving 7 bases between them. For the CDR3, the DNA is TGTGCCAGCAGCGTAGTGGGGGGCCAAGAGACCCAGTACTTC. Translated, it gives CASSVVGGQETQYF.

The V gene is TRBV6-1, the J gene TRBJ1-2, with D tentatively TRBD1 (5 bases). Germline CDR1 reads MNHNS; CDR2 reads SASEGT. Trimming cost V 5 bases and J 3 bases, with 10 bases left between them. The CDR3 runs to 13 residues. CDR3 residues: CASSMGPDYGYTF. The CDR3 bases are TGTGCCAGCAGTATGGGGCCCGACTATGGCTACACCTTC.

At least ten counts were recorded for this clonotype. The chain has TRBV29-1 and TRBJ1-1, with 9 bases identical to TRBD1. J gave up 3 bases and V 4 bases, and 6 bases lay outside the gene matches. The CDR3 is made up of 14 amino acids. Germline lookup yields CDR1 SQVTM and CDR2 ANQGSEA. The CDR3 spells CSVGSGQGYTEAFF. CDR3 bases: TGCAGCGTTGGGTCTGGACAGGGGTACACTGAAGCTTTCTTT.

This clonotype was recorded at least ten times. The rearrangement links TRBV20-1 to TRBJ1-2; D perhaps matches TRBD1 (6 bases). There are 15 residues in the CDR3. The V end was cut by 5 bases, the J end by 4 bases, with 20 bases between. Germline CDR1 is DFQATT and CDR2 is SNEGSKA (reference sequence). This chain's CDR3 is CSALTTGNSSYGYTF. The CDR3, as DNA: TGCAGTGCTCTGACGACAGGCAACTCCAGCTATGGCTACACCTTC.

In this sample, this clonotype turned up many times. The chain joins TRBV7-8 to TRBJ1-2, with no clear D. The CDR3 runs to 13 residues. The germline V and J ends were trimmed by 2 bases and 5 bases, with 9 bases remaining between them. CDR1 is SGHVS, CDR2 FQNEAQ, per germline. CDR3 sequence (DNA): TGTGCCAGCAGCTTACCTTTGGGATATGGCTACACCTTC. This codes for CASSLPLGYGYTF.

The sample holds many counts of this clonotype. The genes are TRBV20-1 and TRBJ2-3; 10 bases match TRBD2. The CDR3 is 13 amino acids. V dropped 5 bases and J dropped 9; count of bases not matched to a gene: 8. Germline loops: CDR1 DFQATT, CDR2 SNEGSKA (reference sequence). The CDR3 DNA sequence: TGCAGTGCTCCGGGACTAGCGAAGTTGACGCAGTATTTT. Protein product: CSAPGLAKLTQYF.

In its sample, this clonotype was seen many times. The rearrangement joins TRBV7-2 to TRBJ1-1; possibly TRBD1 for D (5 bases). CDR1 and CDR2 from the germline V gene are SGHTA and FQGNSA. This CDR3 spans 14 amino acids. V lost 4 bases and J 4 bases, leaving 13 bases between the germline ends. CDR3 coding DNA: TGTGCCAGCAGCTCCCGGGTGCAGGGCACTGAAGCTTTCTTT. Its protein product is CASSSRVQGTEAFF.

This clonotype came up many times. J is TRBJ2-3 and V is TRBV24-1; 9 bases are a match to TRBD2. Trimming took 5 bases from V and 2 from J; bases not matched to a gene: 7. From germline, CDR1 is KGHDR and CDR2 SFDVKD. This CDR3 is 16 amino acids long. As DNA, the CDR3 is TGTGCCACCAGTGCCGGAGCGGGGGGAATCACAGATACGCAGTATTTT. Translated: CATSAGAGGITDTQYF.

A word on this clonotype: One junction end does not reproduce the germline sequence, and a read error may be involved. The chain is built from TRBV20-1 and TRBJ1-6; D not certain. The CDR3 has 13 residues. CDR1 and CDR2 (germline): DFQATT, SNEGSKA (reference sequence). The CDR3 sequence: CSARADFNSPLNF. DNA of the CDR3: TGCAGTGCTAGAGCCGACTTTAATTCACCCCTCAACTTT.

This clonotype was seen ten or more times. This chain joins TRBV9 and TRBJ1-1; no reliable D call. Trimming shortened V by 3 bases and J by 1 base, and 13 bases separated the two germline ends. Germline loops: CDR1 SGDLS, CDR2 YYNGEE. This CDR3 comprises 15 residues. The CDR3 DNA reads TGTGCCAGCAGCGCGATGGACCGAGCGAACACTGAAGCTTTCTTT. As protein: CASSAMDRANTEAFF. The complete variable domain, with remaining parts taken from reference TRBV9 and TRBJ1-1, reads DSGVTQTPKHLITATGQRVTLRCSPRSGDLSVYWYQQSLDQGLQFLIQYYNGEERAKGNILERFSAQQFPDLHSELNLSSLELGDSALYFCASSAMDRANTEAFFGQGTRLTVV.

This clonotype was seen many times. The genes are TRBV3-1 and TRBJ1-6; TRBD1 might be the D (5 bases). Trimming took 0 bases from V and 9 from J, leaving 15 bases between them. From germline, CDR1 is LGHDT and CDR2 YNNKEL (reference sequence). The CDR3 extends over 16 amino acids. The CDR3 bases are TGTGCCAGCAGCCAAGATGGCCAGGGAGAATCTTCACCCCTCCACTTT. This sequence encodes CASSQDGQGESSPLHF.